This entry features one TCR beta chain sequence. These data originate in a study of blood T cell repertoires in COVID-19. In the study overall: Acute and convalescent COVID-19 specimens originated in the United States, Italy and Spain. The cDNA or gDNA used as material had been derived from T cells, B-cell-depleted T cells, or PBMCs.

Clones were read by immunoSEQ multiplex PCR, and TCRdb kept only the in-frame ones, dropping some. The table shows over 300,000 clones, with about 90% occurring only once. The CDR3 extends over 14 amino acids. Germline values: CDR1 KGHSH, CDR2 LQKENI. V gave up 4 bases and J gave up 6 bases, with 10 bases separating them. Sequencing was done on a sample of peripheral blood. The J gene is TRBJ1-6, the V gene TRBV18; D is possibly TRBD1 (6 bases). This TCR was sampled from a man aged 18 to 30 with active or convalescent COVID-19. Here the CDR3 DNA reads TGTGCCAGCTCACGAACGGACAGTAATTCACCCCTCCACTTT. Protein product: CASSRTDSNSPLHF. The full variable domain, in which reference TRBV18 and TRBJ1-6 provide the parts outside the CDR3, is NAGVMQNPRHLVRRRGQEARLRCSPMKGHSHVYWYRQLPEEGLKFMVYLQKENIIDESGMPKERFSAEFPKEGPSILRIQQVVRGDSAAYFCASSRTDSNSPLHFGNGTRLTVT.